Shown below are 3 T cell receptor beta chains from a single sample sequenced in a study of Graves' ophthalmopathy and Graves' hyperthyroidism (dated by TCRdb to the late 2010s). Reads for this sample came from an Illumina HiSeq 2000. For repertoire sequencing, the TCR beta CDR3 regions were amplified from RNA transcripts. The first round was an RT-PCR using HTBI primers with the Qiagen OneStep RT-PCR kit, and this first round was followed by a second-round multiplex PCR, then size selection and purification. TCRdb took the public reads, trimmed them with fastp at Q25, ran MiXCR for clone calling and kept in-frame beta chains. Rows matching on CDR3 protein sequence are summarized as one entry with the most common DNA and genes. Here the sample has hundreds of thousands of distinct CDR3 sequences; about 38% occur a single time. The ten top clones hold 3% to 3.5% of the sample. Sample: peripheral blood. The source of these receptors is an adult man with Graves' ophthalmopathy.

This clonotype was seen only a few times. The chain recombines TRBV20-1 with TRBJ2-7; TRBD2 aligns across 8 bases. From germline, CDR1 is DFQATT and CDR2 SNEGSKA (reference sequence). This CDR3 is built from 16 residues. J gave up 0 bases and V 5 bases, and 12 bases lay outside the gene matches. The CDR3 DNA reads as TGCAGTGCTTTGAAAGCGAGCGGGAGCGTCTCCTACGAGCAGTACTTC. Residues: CSALKASGSVSYEQYF.

This clonotype was recorded many times. CDR3 region: CASRAGTGTSRETQYF. Written as DNA, the CDR3 is TGTGCCAGCAGAGCCGGAACAGGGACTAGCCGTGAGACCCAGTACTTC. This chain joins TRBV2 and TRBJ2-5; 9 nucleotides line up with TRBD2. Germline-derived CDR1 and CDR2 are SNHLY and FYNNEI. The CDR3 has 16 residues. The trim removed 6 bases at V and 5 bases at J, leaving 13 bases unmatched. Full variable domain (missing parts from reference TRBV2 and TRBJ2-5): EPEVTQTPSHQVTQMGQEVILRCVPISNHLYFYWYRQILGQKVEFLVSFYNNEISEKSEIFDDQFSVERPDGSNFTLKIRSTKLEDSAMYFCASRAGTGTSRETQYFGPGTRLLVL.

Ten or more counts support this clonotype. CDR3 coding DNA: TGCGCCAGCAGCTTGAAGATCGGACAGGGGAACACTGAAGCTTTCTTT. Translating it yields CASSLKIGQGNTEAFF. The chain joins TRBV5-1 to TRBJ1-1, with 8 bases lining up with TRBD1. The ends lost 1 base at V and 1 base at J; junction bases unmatched: 6. The CDR3 covers 16 residues. Germline loops: CDR1 SGHRS, CDR2 YFSETQ.